The clone carrying this T cell receptor (beta chain) was counted once. In the source study's methods: Nucleated cell counts were estimated from reference gene primer amplification. Libraries were prepared by immunoSEQ multiplex PCR; TCRdb keeps only in-frame clonotypes and omits some of them. That table supplies the V and J calls and clone size; D and trimming were determined from the DNA. The data show some 300,000 clones, with approximately 88% seen just once and 6.9% held by the top ten. V lost 2 bases and J 0 bases, leaving 25 bases between the germline ends. Germline-derived CDR1 and CDR2 are SQVTM and ANQGSEA. The CDR3 is 19 amino acids. These data originate in a study of blood T cell repertoires in COVID-19. Study-wide background: There were acute and convalescent COVID-19 samples, and they came from the United States, Italy and Spain. T cells, B-cell-depleted T cells, or PBMCs provided the cDNA or gDNA that served as material.

This TCR came from a woman aged 25 to 45 who had recovered from COVID-19. The chain is built from TRBV29-1 and TRBJ2-5; D perhaps matches TRBD2 (6 bases). Sequencing was done on a sample of peripheral blood. CDR3 DNA sequence: TGCAGCGTTGAACGGAGCCACCATTCCCGGGGGTCTTACCAAGAGACCCAGTACTTC. Translating gives CSVERSHHSRGSYQETQYF.